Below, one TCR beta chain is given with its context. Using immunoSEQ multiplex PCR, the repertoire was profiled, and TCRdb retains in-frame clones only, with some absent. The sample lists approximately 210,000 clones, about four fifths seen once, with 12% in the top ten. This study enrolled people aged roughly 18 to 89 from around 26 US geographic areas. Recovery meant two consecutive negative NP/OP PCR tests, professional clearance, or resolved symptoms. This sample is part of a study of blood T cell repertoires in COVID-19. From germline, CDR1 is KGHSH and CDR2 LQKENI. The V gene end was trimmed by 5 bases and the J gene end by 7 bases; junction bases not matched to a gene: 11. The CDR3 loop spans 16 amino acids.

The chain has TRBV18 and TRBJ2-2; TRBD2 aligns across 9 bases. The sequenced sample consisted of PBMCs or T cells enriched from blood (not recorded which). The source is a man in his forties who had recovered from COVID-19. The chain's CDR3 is CASSSSGLAGSGELFF. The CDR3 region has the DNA TGTGCCAGCTCATCAAGCGGGCTAGCGGGAAGCGGGGAGCTGTTTTTT.